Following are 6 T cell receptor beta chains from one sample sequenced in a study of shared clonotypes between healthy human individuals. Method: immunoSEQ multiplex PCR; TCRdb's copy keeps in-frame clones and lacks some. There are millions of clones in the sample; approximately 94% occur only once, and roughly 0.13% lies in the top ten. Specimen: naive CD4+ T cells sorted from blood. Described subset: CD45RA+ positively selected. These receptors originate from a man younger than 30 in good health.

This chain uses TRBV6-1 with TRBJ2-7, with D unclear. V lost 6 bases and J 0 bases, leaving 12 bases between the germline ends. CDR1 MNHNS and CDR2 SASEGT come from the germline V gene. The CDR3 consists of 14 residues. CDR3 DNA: TGTGCCAGCAGCCCGACACTCAGCTCCTACGAGCAGTACTTC. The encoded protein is CASSPTLSSYEQYF.

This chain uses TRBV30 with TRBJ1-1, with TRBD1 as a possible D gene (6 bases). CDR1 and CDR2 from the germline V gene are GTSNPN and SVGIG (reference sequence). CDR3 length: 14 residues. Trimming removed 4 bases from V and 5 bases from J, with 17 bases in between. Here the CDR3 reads CAWKIGGLGTEAFF. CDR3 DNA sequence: TGTGCCTGGAAGATAGGGGGGTTGGGAACTGAAGCTTTCTTT.

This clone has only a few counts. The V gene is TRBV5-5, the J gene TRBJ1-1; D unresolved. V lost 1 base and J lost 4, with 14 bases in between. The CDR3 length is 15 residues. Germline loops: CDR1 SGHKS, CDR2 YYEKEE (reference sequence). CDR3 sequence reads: CASSLRGPAGTEAFF. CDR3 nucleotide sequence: TGTGCCAGCAGCTTGCGAGGACCCGCGGGCACTGAAGCTTTCTTT.

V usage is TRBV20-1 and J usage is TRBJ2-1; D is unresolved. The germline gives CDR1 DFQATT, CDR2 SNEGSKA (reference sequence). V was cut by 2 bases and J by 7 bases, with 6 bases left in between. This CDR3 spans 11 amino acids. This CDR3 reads CSARQRNEQFF. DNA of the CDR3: TGCAGTGCTAGACAGCGAAATGAGCAGTTCTTC.

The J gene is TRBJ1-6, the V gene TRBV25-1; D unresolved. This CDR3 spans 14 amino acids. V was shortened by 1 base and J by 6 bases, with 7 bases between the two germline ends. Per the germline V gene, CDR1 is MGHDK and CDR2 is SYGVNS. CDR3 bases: TGTGCCAGCAGTGAATCCGGGGTTAATTCACCCCTCCACTTT. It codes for CASSESGVNSPLHF.

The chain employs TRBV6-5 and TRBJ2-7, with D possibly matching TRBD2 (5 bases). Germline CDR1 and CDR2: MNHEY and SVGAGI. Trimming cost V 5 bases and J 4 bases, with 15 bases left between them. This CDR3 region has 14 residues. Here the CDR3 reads CASSPQRHLYEQYF. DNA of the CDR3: TGTGCCAGCAGTCCCCAGCGGCACCTTTACGAGCAGTACTTC.